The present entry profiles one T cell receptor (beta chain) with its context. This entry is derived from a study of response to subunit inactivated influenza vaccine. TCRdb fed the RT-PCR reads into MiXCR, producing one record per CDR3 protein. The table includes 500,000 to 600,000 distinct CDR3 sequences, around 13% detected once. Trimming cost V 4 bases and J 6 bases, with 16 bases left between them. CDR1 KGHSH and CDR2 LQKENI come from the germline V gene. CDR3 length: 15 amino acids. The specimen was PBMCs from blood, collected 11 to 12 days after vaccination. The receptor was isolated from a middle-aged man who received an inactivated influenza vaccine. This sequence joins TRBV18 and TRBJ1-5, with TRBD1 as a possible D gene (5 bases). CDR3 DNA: TGTGCCAGCTCACAGACTCAGGGTTTCTTTCAGCCCCAGCATTTT. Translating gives CASSQTQGFFQPQHF.